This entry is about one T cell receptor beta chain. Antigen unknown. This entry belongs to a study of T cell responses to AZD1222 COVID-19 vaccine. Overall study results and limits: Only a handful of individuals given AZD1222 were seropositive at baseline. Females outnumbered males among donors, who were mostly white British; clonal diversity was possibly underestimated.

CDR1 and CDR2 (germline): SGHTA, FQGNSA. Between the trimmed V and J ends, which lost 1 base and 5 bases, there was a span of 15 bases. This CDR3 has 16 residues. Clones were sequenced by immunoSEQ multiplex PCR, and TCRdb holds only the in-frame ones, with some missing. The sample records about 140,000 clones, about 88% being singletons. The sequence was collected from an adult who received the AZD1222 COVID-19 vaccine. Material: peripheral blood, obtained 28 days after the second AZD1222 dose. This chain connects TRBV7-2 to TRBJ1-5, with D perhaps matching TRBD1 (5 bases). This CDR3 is CASSLDRDHSYQPQHF. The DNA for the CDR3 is TGTGCCAGCAGCTTAGACCGGGACCACTCCTATCAGCCCCAGCATTTT. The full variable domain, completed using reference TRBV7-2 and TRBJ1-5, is GAGVSQSPSNKVTEKGKDVELRCDPISGHTALYWYRQSLGQGLEFLIYFQGNSAPDKSGLPSDRFSAERTGGSVSTLTIQRTQQEDSAVYLCASSLDRDHSYQPQHFGDGTRLSIL.